This T cell receptor (beta chain) was captured by sequencing in a study of T cells after yellow fever vaccination (dated by TCRdb to between 2018 and 2021). For the study in its entirety: Libraries from fractions with low cell numbers were prepared with the SMART-Seq v4 Ultra Low Input RNA kit. To track T-cell clones before and after primary and booster YFV17D yellow fever vaccination, bulk TCR alpha and beta repertoires were sequenced longitudinally. Two healthy male donors, one aged 18 to 29 and one aged 30 to 40 years, made up the cohort. Blood was collected at multiple timepoints before and after primary and secondary immunization, and bulk PBMC replicates and cell subsets were isolated. Overall results and qualifications from the work: A small fraction of clonotypes showed up in both the CD4 and CD8 compartments, probably as a result of convergent recombination. Computational filtering was needed because FACS-sorted repertoires could contain abundant contaminating clonotypes from the bulk population. Compared with the primary T-cell response, the secondary T-cell response was weaker but faster, peaking on day 5 rather than day 15. Because only a couple of donors were included in the study, the extent to which the findings can be generalized is limited. After the booster, most of the clones that had expanded following primary vaccination were detected again (roughly 97% of CD4 and 88% of CD8), which suggests that memory was broadly maintained.

TCR cDNA was made using 5'RACE template switching, a step that added a universal primer site and unique molecular identifiers. Priming for cDNA synthesis came from both the TCR alpha and TCR beta constant segments. Two PCR steps were used to amplify libraries, with sample barcodes and sequencing adapters being added in the second step. Libraries were sequenced on Illumina HiSeq 2500 (2x100 bp) or NovaSeq (2x150 bp). Concerning the study's data processing: MIGEC handled demultiplexing of reads and collapsing into UMI consensus sequences, while MiXCR performed V(D)J alignment. Vaccine-responding clonotypes were identified with edgeR using replicate PBMC samples, with FDR below 0.01 and a log2 fold change above 5 up to day 15 being required. CD4 or CD8 identity was assigned to each bulk clonotype according to whether the clonotype was present at higher abundance in the sequenced CD4 repertoire or the sequenced CD8 repertoire. TCRdb reprocessing: public reads trimmed at Q25 with fastp, clones called with MiXCR, in-frame beta chains kept. Rows are combined by CDR3 protein, so each entry shows the most common genes and DNA. The V and J calls and clone size come from TCRdb's table, not from the authors' own analysis. This sample holds 620,000 or so distinct CDR3 sequences; about a sixth were observed only once. The ten largest account for around 15% of the sample.

This clonotype occurred many times. Its specific antigen is unknown. The record has no base qualities; no much larger clone is one base away. The treatment or condition label here, explained by the study, means: live attenuated yellow fever vaccine strain. Two biological replicates of bulk PBMCs were collected at each blood-draw timepoint. A standard Ficoll-Paque protocol was used to isolate PBMCs from peripheral blood. TriZol was used to extract RNA from bulk PBMCs, CD4 and CD8 fractions, and dextramer-positive and dextramer-negative fractions. The germline V gene encodes CDR1 SGHRS and CDR2 YFSETQ. From the cysteine through the phenylalanine, the CDR3 covers 14 amino acids. Only the CDR3 portion is preserved as DNA: 42 bases, with reading frame beginning at the first base. V is shortened by 4 bases, J by 0 bases, and the region joining them spans 7 bases.

Rearrangement joined TRBV5-1 to TRBJ1-4; there is no confident call for the D gene. Here the sequenced sample was PBMCs, taken 5 days after the first yellow fever vaccination. The TCR comes from a man aged 18-30 years who received the YFV17D yellow fever vaccine. Read as DNA, the sequence is TGCGCCAGCAGCCCGGTCTCAACTAATGAAAAACTGTTTTTT. Its translation is CASSPVSTNEKLFF.